Listed below are T cell receptor beta chains from one sample, sequenced in a study of beta chain features in type 1 diabetes. The repertoire was sequenced with immunoSEQ multiplex PCR; TCRdb's copy has only in-frame clones and lacks some. This sample has under 300,000 clones, with 25% to 30% found just once. What was sequenced was central memory CD4+ T cells from blood. The origin of the receptors is a man aged 25-45 years in good health. Each CDR3 is given with its conserved first and last residue. D genes are given only for firm matches. Only part of the rows carry a size: once, few, many, or a class if the clone is expanded.

CASRAGGIPNEQFF	TGTGCCAGCAGAGCGGGGGGGATTCCCAATGAGCAGTTCTTC	TRBV7-2	TRBJ2-1	TRBD2	-
CSASPTHEQFF	TGCAGTGCTAGCCCCACTCATGAGCAGTTCTTC	TRBV20-1	TRBJ2-1	-	-
CASSIVAGGAMRETQYF	TGTGCCAGTAGTATAGTGGCAGGGGGGGCCATGAGAGAGACCCAGTACTTC	TRBV19	TRBJ2-5	-	-
CASSTGRESYNEQFF	TGTGCCAGCAGTACCGGGCGGGAGAGCTACAATGAGCAGTTCTTC	TRBV11-3	TRBJ2-1	TRBD2	few
CASSLEGHANSPLHF	TGCGCCAGCAGCTTGGAGGGGCATGCAAATTCACCCCTCCACTTT	TRBV5-1	TRBJ1-6	-	-
CASSLRTPQGHNQPQHF	TGTGCCAGCAGTTTACGAACACCTCAGGGACACAATCAGCCCCAGCATTTT	TRBV27	TRBJ1-5	-	-
CASSVAVGYEQYF	TGTGCCAGCAGCGTAGCCGTTGGCTACGAGCAGTACTTC	TRBV9	TRBJ2-7	-	-
CASTRAGTGFYGYTF	TGTGCCAGCACCAGGGCCGGGACAGGGTTCTATGGCTACACCTTC	TRBV5-4	TRBJ1-2	TRBD1	-
CASSAGTADWQPQHF	TGTGCCAGCAGCGCAGGGACAGCGGATTGGCAGCCCCAGCATTTT	TRBV5-6	TRBJ1-5	TRBD1	few
CASSEAVRDYEQYF	TGTGCCAGCAGTGAAGCTGTCAGAGACTACGAGCAGTACTTC	TRBV6-1	TRBJ2-7	-	once
CASSQVEGETQYF	TGCGCCAGCAGCCAAGTCGAGGGAGAGACCCAGTACTTC	TRBV4-1	TRBJ2-5	-	-
CAWSVVRDYGYTF	TGTGCCTGGAGTGTGGTCAGGGACTATGGCTACACCTTC	TRBV30	TRBJ1-2	-	few
CATSRGRASYNEQFF	TGTGCCACCAGCAGGGGGAGGGCCTCATACAATGAGCAGTTCTTC	TRBV15	TRBJ2-1	TRBD2	-
CASSPRTSGGSTDTQYF	TGTGCCAGCAGCCCCCGGACTAGCGGGGGGTCCACAGATACGCAGTATTTT	TRBV7-2	TRBJ2-3	TRBD2	many
CASSESGTRGNEQFF	TGTGCCAGCAGTGAAAGCGGGACCCGGGGCAATGAGCAGTTCTTC	TRBV7-2	TRBJ2-1	TRBD2	-
CASSSGTSDHEQYF	TGTGCCAGCAGTTCCGGGACTAGCGATCACGAGCAGTACTTC	TRBV6-5	TRBJ2-7	TRBD2	once
CASSHYRGKNIQYF	TGCGCCAGCAGCCACTACCGGGGAAAAAACATTCAGTACTTC	TRBV4-1	TRBJ2-4	-	few
CASSLARLYEQYF	TGTGCCAGCAGCTTAGCGCGGCTCTACGAGCAGTACTTC	TRBV7-2	TRBJ2-7	-	few
CASSYSTSEGSIQYF	TGTGCCAGCAGTTACTCGACAAGCGAGGGGTCCATTCAGTACTTC	TRBV6-5	TRBJ2-4	-	-
CASRGAGDRTDTQYF	TGCGCCAGCAGGGGGGCGGGGGATCGGACAGATACGCAGTATTTT	TRBV23-1	TRBJ2-3	-	few
CASSFDGTDTQYF	TGTGCCAGCAGCTTCGACGGCACAGATACGCAGTATTTT	TRBV7-2	TRBJ2-3	-	-
CASSVDPGLSGNTIYF	TGTGCCAGCAGCGTAGATCCCGGACTCTCTGGAAACACCATATATTTT	TRBV9	TRBJ1-3	-	few
CASSHPSGIAFF	TGCGCCAGCAGCCACCCCAGTGGGATAGCTTTCTTT	TRBV4-3	TRBJ1-1	-	-